A single sample is the source of the 22 T cell receptor beta chains below, sequenced in a study of shared clonotypes between healthy human individuals. Data came from immunoSEQ multiplex PCR; TCRdb stores just in-frame clones and leaves some out. This sample has fewer than 650,000 clones, with less than 80% found just once. The specimen was PBMCs. The receptor source for this set is a woman in her thirties or forties in good health. Some clones in this sample may be carry-over from other donors' samples.

The genes are TRBV4-3 and TRBJ1-4; D gene unclear. Trimming removed 11 bases at V and 2 bases at J, with 12 bases between. The CDR3 consists of 13 residues. Per the germline V gene, CDR1 is LGHNA and CDR2 is YSLEER. Written as DNA, the CDR3 is TGCGCCGCCTCCTTGGGTACTAATGAAAAACTGTTTTTT. As protein: CAASLGTNEKLFF.

The chain carries TRBV7-9 and TRBJ2-1; the D gene could be TRBD1 or TRBD2 (5 bases each). CDR1 and CDR2 from the germline V gene are SEHNR and FQNEAQ (reference sequence). CDR3 length: 16 residues. The V end was cut by 5 bases, the J end by 6 bases, with 20 bases between. The chain's CDR3 is CASSPVMGTAGNEQFF. CDR3 in DNA: TGTGCCAGCAGCCCCGTGATGGGGACGGCGGGCAATGAGCAGTTCTTC. The whole variable domain, remainder taken from reference TRBV7-9 and TRBJ2-1, is DTGVSQNPRHKITKRGQNVTFRCDPISEHNRLYWYRQTLGQGPEFLTYFQNEAQLEKSRLLSDRFSAERPKGSFSTLEIQRTEQGDSAMYLCASSPVMGTAGNEQFFGPGTRLTVL.

This sequence joins TRBV4-2 and TRBJ2-2; 11 nucleotides line up with TRBD2. This CDR3 is 17 amino acids long. V was pared by 4 bases and J by 7 bases, with 11 bases of the junction left unmatched. Germline loops: CDR1 LGHNA, CDR2 YNFKEQ. The CDR3 DNA reads as TGTGCCAGCAGCCGCTCACTTAGCGGGAGGGCCGACGGGGAGCTGTTTTTT. This gives the protein CASSRSLSGRADGELFF.

This clone occurred many times. The CDR3 coding sequence is TGCGCCAGCAGCTTAGGTAGCGGGATTTCCTACGAGCAGTACTTC. Translated, it gives CASSLGSGISYEQYF. This chain joins TRBV5-1 and TRBJ2-7; 8 bases are shared with TRBD2. Germline V gives CDR1 SGHRS, CDR2 YFSETQ. This CDR3 has 15 amino acids. Losses at the gene ends were 2 bases for V and 1 base for J; bases not matched to a gene: 5. Together with reference TRBV5-1 and TRBJ2-7, the CDR3 gives the full variable domain: KAGVTQTPRYLIKTRGQQVTLSCSPISGHRSVSWYQQTPGQGLQFLFEYFSETQRNKGNFPGRFSGRQFSNSRSEMNVSTLELGDSALYLCASSLGSGISYEQYFGPGTRLTVT.

Notes on this clone: Other DNA variants within this sample encode the same CDR3. The rearrangement uses TRBV5-1 and TRBJ2-1; D possibly corresponds to TRBD1 (8 bases). Germline V gene sequence: CDR1 SGHRS, CDR2 YFSETQ. Trimming left V 0 bases short and J 4 bases short, with 11 bases between. This CDR3 has 15 amino acids. CDR3 protein: CASSLDRGGYNEQFF. The CDR3 DNA follows: TGCGCCAGCAGCTTGGACAGGGGGGGATACAATGAGCAGTTCTTC.

The chain has TRBV9 and TRBJ1-3; 10 bases map to TRBD1. Trimming at V came to 3 bases and at J to 0 bases, leaving 3 bases not matched to a gene. The germline CDR1 and CDR2 sequences are SGDLS and YYNGEE. This CDR3 is built from 16 residues. The DNA of the CDR3 is TGTGCCAGCAGCGCCCGGACAGGGGGCTCTGGAAACACCATATATTTT. It encodes CASSARTGGSGNTIYF.

This clone was found a few times. This chain connects TRBV30 to TRBJ1-1, with D unresolved. This CDR3 spans 13 amino acids. Trimming took off 1 base at V and 1 base at J, with 7 bases between the two ends. Germline V lookup: CDR1 GTSNPN, CDR2 SVGIG (reference sequence). The CDR3 here is CAWSDTWNTEAFF. CDR3 nucleotide sequence: TGTGCCTGGAGTGACACGTGGAACACTGAAGCTTTCTTT.

The V and J genes are TRBV25-1 and TRBJ2-1, with no clear D. Deletions cut 7 bases from V and 5 bases from J, with 12 bases between. The CDR3 sequence is 13 residues long. The V gene's germline CDR1 is MGHDK and CDR2 SYGVNS. CDR3 amino acids: CASTAGVNNEQFF. For the CDR3, the DNA is TGTGCCAGCACAGCAGGAGTAAACAATGAGCAGTTCTTC.

The chain combines TRBV19 with TRBJ2-1, with 11 positions matching TRBD1. Germline CDR1 is LNHDA and CDR2 is SQIVND (reference sequence). The CDR3 extends over 20 amino acids. V lost 4 bases and J lost 0; bases outside the gene matches: 14. The CDR3 is CASSTRDRGVKRGSYNEQFF. The CDR3 nucleotides read TGTGCCAGTAGTACCCGGGACAGGGGGGTAAAGCGGGGCTCCTACAATGAGCAGTTCTTC.

This rearrangement joins TRBV11-2 to TRBJ2-1; D gene uncertain. Trimming removed 4 bases from V and 4 bases from J, with 8 bases in between. This CDR3 comprises 13 residues. Germline values: CDR1 SGHAT, CDR2 FQNNGV. The CDR3 region has the DNA TGTGCCAGCAGCTCCCTTACATACAATGAGCAGTTCTTC. This translates into CASSSLTYNEQFF.

The chain has TRBV28 and TRBJ2-1; a possible D gene is TRBD2 (6 bases). V shed 3 bases and J shed 5 bases, with 11 bases lying between them. The CDR3 length is 14 residues. Germline CDR1 reads MDHEN; CDR2 reads SYDVKM. CDR3 loop: CASSFLRDDNEQFF. CDR3 bases: TGTGCCAGCAGTTTCTTGCGGGATGACAATGAGCAGTTCTTC.

The chain has TRBV27 and TRBJ2-7; 7 bases line up with TRBD1. The ends lost 5 bases at V and 0 bases at J; junction bases unmatched: 7. The germline gives CDR1 MNHEY, CDR2 SMNVEV (reference sequence). The CDR3 totals 15 residues. The CDR3 protein is CASSPLPGGSYEQYF. CDR3 sequence (DNA): TGTGCCAGCAGTCCCCTCCCAGGGGGCTCCTACGAGCAGTACTTC.

The chain links TRBV7-2 to TRBJ1-1; TRBD1 matches 8 bases. CDR1 is SGHTA and CDR2 is FQGNSA in the germline V gene. The V gene end was trimmed by 2 bases and the J gene end by 5 bases; junction bases not matched to a gene: 4. The CDR3 consists of 14 residues. As DNA, the CDR3 is TGTGCCAGCAGCTTACACAGGGGGAAAACTGAAGCTTTCTTT. Its protein product is CASSLHRGKTEAFF. Full variable domain (outside the CDR3, taken from reference TRBV7-2 and TRBJ1-1): GAGVSQSPSNKVTEKGKDVELRCDPISGHTALYWYRQSLGQGLEFLIYFQGNSAPDKSGLPSDRFSAERTGGSVSTLTIQRTQQEDSAVYLCASSLHRGKTEAFFGQGTRLTVV.

V and J are TRBV11-3 and TRBJ2-2; D is undetermined. In germline, CDR1 is SGHNT, CDR2 YENEEA. The CDR3 runs 14 residues. V was shortened by 0 bases and J by 2 bases, with 4 bases between the two germline ends. CDR3 DNA: TGTGCCAGCAGCTTAGAAGGAAACACCGGGGAGCTGTTTTTT. It yields the protein CASSLEGNTGELFF.

The chain is built from TRBV27 and TRBJ2-5; no clear D. Germline V gene data show CDR1 as MNHEY and CDR2 as SMNVEV (reference sequence). With 0 bases removed from V and 11 bases from J, the gap between germline ends came to 16 bases. There are 14 residues in the CDR3. The CDR3 here is CASSLSKGPLEQYF. CDR3 DNA: TGTGCCAGCAGTTTATCGAAGGGTCCCTTGGAGCAGTACTTC.

This clone was picked up many times. The chain couples TRBV6-5 to TRBJ1-1, with 7 bases that match TRBD1. The V gene end was trimmed by 6 bases and the J gene end by 1 base; junction bases not matched to a gene: 5. There are 14 residues in the CDR3. Germline loops: CDR1 MNHEY, CDR2 SVGAGI. CDR3 in DNA: TGTGCCAGCAGGAGGACAGGCCGGAACACTGAAGCTTTCTTT. Protein: CASRRTGRNTEAFF.

This sequence joins TRBV10-1 and TRBJ2-7, with TRBD2 matching 7 bases. The ends lost 4 bases at V and 6 bases at J; junction bases unmatched: 12. Germline V gives CDR1 WNHNN, CDR2 SYGVQD (reference sequence). CDR3 length equals 15 residues. The CDR3, as DNA: TGCGCCAGCAGTGCTCAAACCGGGACTACTCTCGAGCAGTACTTC. Translated, it gives CASSAQTGTTLEQYF.

Concerning this clone: This may come from a read error, since a much larger clone is one base off. The gene calls are TRBV28 and TRBJ1-3; 10 bases are a match to TRBD1. Germline V lookup: CDR1 MDHEN, CDR2 SYDVKM. The junction had 10 bases not matched to a gene; V was cut back by 5 bases and J by 0 bases. The CDR3 has 18 amino acids. CDR3 region: CASSPDPGQGSSGNTIYF. Written as DNA, the CDR3 is TGTGCCAGCAGTCCTGATCCGGGACAGGGGAGCTCTGGAAACACCATATATTTT. The full variable domain, its missing parts supplied by reference TRBV28 and TRBJ1-3, is DVKVTQSSRYLVKRTGEKVFLECVQDMDHENMFWYRQDPGLGLRLIYFSYDVKMKEKGDIPEGYSVSREKKERFSLILESASTNQTSMYLCASSPDPGQGSSGNTIYFGEGSWLTVV.

The rearrangement joins TRBV5-5 to TRBJ2-7; 7 bases line up with TRBD2. The germline V gene encodes CDR1 SGHKS and CDR2 YYEKEE (reference sequence). The CDR3 covers 17 residues. With 1 base clipped from V and 3 bases from J, the junction kept 13 bases outside the gene matches. The CDR3, as DNA: TGTGCCAGCAGCTTGAGTCCCCAGTCTAGCGGAGTCTACGAGCAGTACTTC. It specifies CASSLSPQSSGVYEQYF.

This sequence joins TRBV18 and TRBJ2-1; D gene ambiguous. Germline CDR1 KGHSH, CDR2 LQKENI. The CDR3 runs 15 residues. V lost 2 bases and J lost 5, with 13 bases in between. The CDR3 is CASSPAPNRNNEQFF. The CDR3 DNA sequence: TGTGCCAGCTCACCAGCACCGAATCGTAACAATGAGCAGTTCTTC.

This clone was recorded once. The J gene is TRBJ2-1, the V gene TRBV5-1; 7 bases align to TRBD2. V lost 0 bases to trimming and J lost 4 bases; unmatched junction nucleotides: 4. CDR1 and CDR2 from the germline V gene are SGHRS and YFSETQ. The CDR3 loop spans 15 amino acids. CDR3 sequence reads: CASSLGIGRYNEQFF. CDR3 sequence (DNA): TGCGCCAGCAGCTTGGGTATCGGGAGGTACAATGAGCAGTTCTTC.

The chain combines TRBV27 with TRBJ1-2, with 8 bases identical to TRBD1. The germline CDR1 and CDR2 sequences are MNHEY and SMNVEV (reference sequence). Trimming removed 2 bases from V and 0 bases from J; junction bases left unmatched: 2. CDR3 length: 15 amino acids. The CDR3: CASSLGTGANYGYTF. CDR3 coding DNA: TGTGCCAGCAGTTTAGGGACAGGAGCTAACTATGGCTACACCTTC.